The 25 T cell receptor beta chains presented below share a single source sample, sequenced in a study of T cells in Graves' hyperthyroidism and ophthalmopathy. There were TCR beta CDR3 regions amplified from RNA transcripts. Carried out on the TCR CDR3, a first-round RT-PCR used the HTBI primer set. TCRdb redid the calling of the multiplex PCR reads with MiXCR, one entry per CDR3 protein. The table lists about 350,000 distinct CDR3 sequences, 15% to 20% of them singletons, with about a sixth in the top ten. The sequenced sample was blood. The receptors derive from a woman aged 40 to 50 with Graves' ophthalmopathy.

A word on this clonotype: A junction boundary mismatches the germline segment, possibly from a read error. The V gene is TRBV25-1, the J gene TRBJ1-1; no reliable D call. Germline V CDR1 and CDR2: MGHDK, SYGVNS. The CDR3 consists of 14 residues. The CDR3 nucleotides are TGTGCCAGCAGTGAATGGGATGGGAACACTGAAGCCTTCTTT. As protein: CASSEWDGNTEAFF.

At least ten counts were recorded for this clonotype. The CDR3 sequence is CAIDRGEENIQYF. For the CDR3, the DNA is TGTGCCATCGACAGGGGAGAGGAAAACATTCAGTACTTC. V gene TRBV2 combines with J gene TRBJ2-4; 8 bases are a match to TRBD1. Germline CDR1 and CDR2: SNHLY and FYNNEI. CDR3 length equals 13 residues. The V gene end was trimmed by 10 bases and the J gene end by 5 bases; junction bases not matched to a gene: 7.

This clonotype was seen more than once but under ten times. One end of the junction is discordant with germline, which a read error may explain. The chain carries TRBV6-1 and TRBJ1-1, with D uncertain. This CDR3 is 13 amino acids long. Germline V CDR1 and CDR2: MNHNS, SASEGT. CDR3 bases: TGTGCCAGCAGTATCCGGGAGTACGATGAAGCTTCCTTT. Amino acids: CASSIREYDEASF.

At least ten counts were recorded for this clonotype. This rearrangement joins TRBV28 to TRBJ2-2; 7 positions match TRBD1. The CDR3 spans 17 residues. V lost 2 bases to trimming and J lost 1 base; unmatched junction nucleotides: 7. Germline CDR1 and CDR2: MDHEN and SYDVKM. The CDR3 loop reads CASSLLDRVGNTGELFF. The CDR3 region has the DNA TGTGCCAGCAGTTTACTCGACAGGGTGGGGAACACCGGGGAGCTGTTTTTT.

The chain has TRBV6-1 and TRBJ1-1; D not resolved. The CDR3 has 13 amino acids. Germline CDR1 MNHNS, CDR2 SASEGT. V gave up 7 bases and J gave up 1 base, with 10 bases separating them. CDR3 region: CASIGKQNTEAFF. The CDR3 DNA reads TGTGCCAGCATCGGAAAGCAGAACACTGAAGCTTTCTTT.

This clonotype has ten or more counts. This chain's CDR3 is CATSTSGQGSSYNSPLHF. The DNA of the CDR3 is TGTGCCACCAGCACCTCGGGACAGGGAAGCTCCTATAATTCACCCCTCCACTTT. This rearrangement joins TRBV15 to TRBJ1-6, with 9 bases that match TRBD1. The germline V gene has CDR1 LNHNV and CDR2 YYDKDF (reference sequence). This CDR3 is built from 18 residues. The J segment lost 0 bases and the V segment lost 4 bases, leaving 7 bases of the junction unmatched.

There are many counts of this clonotype. This chain joins TRBV28 and TRBJ2-1; 8 nucleotides agree with TRBD2. This CDR3 is 14 amino acids long. Germline lookup yields CDR1 MDHEN and CDR2 SYDVKM. With V trimmed by 9 bases and J by 3 bases, 7 bases remained unmatched. The CDR3 DNA sequence: TGTGCCAGTTGTCGGGAGGGTCACTACAATGAGCAGTTCTTC. The encoded protein is CASCREGHYNEQFF.

The CDR3 loop is CATTRRRNEQYF. As DNA, the CDR3 is TGTGCCACCACTCGTAGGAGAAACGAGCAGTACTTC. The chain joins TRBV28 to TRBJ2-7; D gene unclear. Germline CDR1 reads MDHEN; CDR2 reads SYDVKM. This CDR3 is 12 amino acids long. Trimming left V 10 bases short and J 5 bases short, with 15 bases between. Together with reference TRBV28 and TRBJ2-7, the CDR3 gives the full variable domain: DVKVTQSSRYLVKRTGEKVFLECVQDMDHENMFWYRQDPGLGLRLIYFSYDVKMKEKGDIPEGYSVSREKKERFSLILESASTNQTSMYLCATTRRRNEQYFGPGTRLTVT.

The chain recombines TRBV6-1 with TRBJ1-5, with a possible D match to TRBD1 (6 bases). Germline assignment: CDR1 MNHNS and CDR2 SASEGT. CDR3 length: 15 amino acids. With 3 bases removed from V and 7 bases from J, the gap between germline ends came to 16 bases. CDR3 sequence reads: CASSETGTRNQPQHF. As DNA, the CDR3 is TGTGCCAGCAGTGAGACCGGGACACGGAACCAGCCCCAGCATTTT.

In the case of this clonotype: At one end, the junction sequence differs from germline, possibly due to a read error. This rearrangement joins TRBV3-1 to TRBJ1-2, with no clear D. The CDR3 is made up of 13 amino acids. CDR1 and CDR2 from the germline V gene are LGHDT and YNNKEL (reference sequence). CDR3 bases: TGTGCCAGCAGCCAAGAAGCCACGAGAGGCTGCACCTTC. Translation: CASSQEATRGCTF. The whole variable domain, remainder taken from reference TRBV3-1 and TRBJ1-2, is DTAVSQTPKYLVTQMGNDKSIKCEQNLGHDTMYWYKQDSKKFLKIMFSYNNKELIINETVPNRFSPKSPDKAHLNLHINSLELGDSAVYFCASSQEATRGCTFGSGTRLTVV.

The J gene is TRBJ1-1, the V gene TRBV6-1; D is undetermined. From germline, CDR1 is MNHNS and CDR2 SASEGT. Trimming shortened V by 2 bases and J by 1 base, and 17 bases separated the two germline ends. The CDR3 sequence is 17 residues long. This chain's CDR3 is CASSEMTWSQANTEAFF. CDR3 in DNA: TGTGCCAGCAGTGAAATGACTTGGTCCCAGGCGAACACTGAAGCTTTCTTT.

This clonotype was found many times. V is TRBV29-1 and J is TRBJ1-1; a possible D gene is TRBD1 (5 bases). The V and J ends lost 6 bases and 7 bases respectively, with 21 bases between them. The CDR3 extends over 14 amino acids. The germline CDR1 and CDR2 sequences are SQVTM and ANQGSEA. CDR3 loop: CSVPAGDGSLEAFF. The DNA of the CDR3 is TGCAGCGTCCCCGCCGGGGACGGTTCGCTTGAAGCTTTCTTT.

This clonotype was seen many times. The chain links TRBV28 to TRBJ2-7; no clear D. Germline CDR1 MDHEN, CDR2 SYDVKM. With 4 bases removed from V and 0 bases from J, the gap between germline ends came to 16 bases. This CDR3 has 16 residues. CDR3 sequence: CASSSYPGVISYEQYF. The CDR3 nucleotides are TGTGCCAGCAGTTCCTACCCAGGTGTGATCTCCTACGAGCAGTACTTC.

The rearrangement joins TRBV12-3 or TRBV12-4 to TRBJ1-3; possibly TRBD1 for D (5 bases). This CDR3 has 16 amino acids. Trimming cost V 2 bases and J 2 bases, with 13 bases left between them. The DNA for the CDR3 is TGTGCCAGCAGTTTACGTACCGGACACCCTGGAAACACCATATATTTT. Protein product: CASSLRTGHPGNTIYF.

V is TRBV2 and J is TRBJ2-6; 8 bases match TRBD2. The germline gives CDR1 SNHLY, CDR2 FYNNEI. The CDR3 loop spans 16 amino acids. The ends lost 9 bases at V and 1 base at J; junction bases unmatched: 8. CDR3 sequence (DNA): TGTGCCAGACGGGGGGGATCTTTATCTGGGGCCAACGTCCTGACTTTC. The encoded protein is CARRGGSLSGANVLTF.

The V and J genes are TRBV19 and TRBJ2-5; D possibly corresponds to TRBD2 (7 bases). CDR1 is LNHDA and CDR2 is SQIVND in the germline V gene (reference sequence). Trimming took 3 bases from V and 2 from J, leaving 19 bases between them. The CDR3 length is 17 residues. The CDR3, as DNA: TGTGCCAGTAGTATTTCGCGGGGGCCGGGAACACAAGAGACCCAGTACTTC. Its translation is CASSISRGPGTQETQYF. Looking up the rest from reference TRBV19 and TRBJ2-5 gives the full variable domain: DGGITQSPKYLFRKEGQNVTLSCEQNLNHDAMYWYRQDPGQGLRLIYYSQIVNDFQKGDIAEGYSVSREKKESFPLTVTSAQKNPTAFYLCASSISRGPGTQETQYFGPGTRLLVL.

This clonotype has ten or more counts. CDR3 sequence (DNA): TGTGCCAGCAGCATACCCGGGACTCAATACGAGCAGTACTTC. Translated: CASSIPGTQYEQYF. This chain links TRBV5-4 with TRBJ2-7; D perhaps matches TRBD2 (6 bases). V lost 4 bases, J lost 4 bases, and 15 bases lay in between. Germline V gene sequence: CDR1 SGHNT, CDR2 YYREEE (reference sequence). CDR3 size: 14 residues.

This clonotype was counted many times. CDR3: CASSGRFRRSYEQYF. The CDR3 DNA is TGTGCCAGCAGTGGTCGGTTTCGCCGATCCTACGAGCAGTACTTC. V and J are TRBV28 and TRBJ2-7; D call uncertain. This CDR3 is 15 amino acids long. Looked up from germline, CDR1 is MDHEN and CDR2 is SYDVKM. Deletions cut 5 bases from V and 1 base from J, with 15 bases between.

Ten or more counts support this clonotype. The rearrangement links TRBV28 to TRBJ2-5, with 7 nucleotides matching TRBD1. The V gene end was trimmed by 5 bases and the J gene end by 7 bases; junction bases not matched to a gene: 4. The length of the CDR3 is 12 residues. Germline-derived CDR1 and CDR2 are MDHEN and SYDVKM. CDR3 in amino acids: CASSRQGMTQYF. DNA of the CDR3: TGTGCCAGCAGTCGACAGGGTATGACCCAGTACTTC. The whole variable domain, filled in from reference TRBV28 and TRBJ2-5, reads DVKVTQSSRYLVKRTGEKVFLECVQDMDHENMFWYRQDPGLGLRLIYFSYDVKMKEKGDIPEGYSVSREKKERFSLILESASTNQTSMYLCASSRQGMTQYFGPGTRLLVL.

This clonotype has a count of ten or more. The CDR3 nucleotides are TGTGCCAGCAGTTTAGGGCAGACTATTCAAGAGACCCAGTACTTC. This sequence encodes CASSLGQTIQETQYF. The chain links TRBV28 to TRBJ2-5, with D possibly TRBD2 on 5 matching bases. V lost 2 bases and J lost 2, with 12 bases in between. CDR1 and CDR2 (germline): MDHEN, SYDVKM. The CDR3 consists of 15 residues.

This clonotype has a count of ten or more. V usage is TRBV2 and J usage is TRBJ2-7, with 11 bases aligning to TRBD2. Germline V gene lookup returns CDR1 SNHLY and CDR2 FYNNEI. The CDR3 has 16 amino acids. V gave up 4 bases and J gave up 3 bases; unmatched junction bases: 8. CDR3 coding DNA: TGTGCCAGCAGTGGAGGGAGACTAGCGGGAAACTACGAGCAGTACTTC. Its protein is CASSGGRLAGNYEQYF.

The sample holds many counts of this clonotype. The missing conserved phenylalanine or tryptophan at the end of this CDR3 makes a read error likely. The chain combines TRBV29-1 with TRBJ2-7; D uncertain. Germline V CDR1 and CDR2: SQVTM, ANQGSEA. The CDR3 is made up of 12 amino acids. V was clipped by 0 bases and J by 0 bases, with 3 bases between them. DNA of the CDR3: TGCAGCGTTGAAGATGGCTCCTACGAGCAGTACCTC. It translates to CSVEDGSYEQYL.

The sample holds many counts of this clonotype. This rearrangement joins TRBV4-2 to TRBJ2-2; 12 bases align to TRBD2. The CDR3 is 17 residues long. V was pared by 2 bases and J by 6 bases, with 7 bases of the junction left unmatched. Looked up from germline, CDR1 is LGHNA and CDR2 is YNFKEQ. The CDR3 nucleotides are TGTGCCAGCAGCCAAAGGGTGCCTAGCGGGAGGGCCGGGGAGCTGTTTTTT. Encoded protein: CASSQRVPSGRAGELFF.

This clonotype was counted a few times. The genes are TRBV7-2 and TRBJ2-7; D may be TRBD2 (6 bases). CDR3 length equals 13 residues. Trimming stripped 3 bases from V and 7 bases from J, with 13 bases between. The V gene's germline CDR1 is SGHTA and CDR2 FQGNSA. The DNA for the CDR3 is TGTGCCAGCAGCTTCGGAGGGCCTTGGGAGCAGTACTTC. It yields the protein CASSFGGPWEQYF.

This clonotype was detected many times. V usage is TRBV11-2 and J usage is TRBJ2-1; D remains ambiguous. This CDR3 has 12 residues. Per germline, CDR1 SGHAT and CDR2 FQNNGV. Between the trimmed V and J ends, which lost 5 bases and 4 bases, there was a span of 6 bases. CDR3 in amino acids: CASSPRYNEQFF. DNA of the CDR3: TGTGCCAGCAGCCCCCGGTACAATGAGCAGTTCTTC.